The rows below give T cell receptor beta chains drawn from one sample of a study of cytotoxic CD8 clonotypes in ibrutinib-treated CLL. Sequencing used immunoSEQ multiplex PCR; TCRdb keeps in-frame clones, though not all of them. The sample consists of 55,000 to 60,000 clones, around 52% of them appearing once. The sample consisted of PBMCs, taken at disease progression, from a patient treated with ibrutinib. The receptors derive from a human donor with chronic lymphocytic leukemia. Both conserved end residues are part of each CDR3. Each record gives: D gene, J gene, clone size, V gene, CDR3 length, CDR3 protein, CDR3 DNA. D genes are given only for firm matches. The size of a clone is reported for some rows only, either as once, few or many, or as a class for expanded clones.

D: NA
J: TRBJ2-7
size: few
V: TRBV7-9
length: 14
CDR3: CASSSSGHFYEQYF
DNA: TGTGCCAGCAGCTCCTCGGGACACTTCTACGAGCAGTACTTC

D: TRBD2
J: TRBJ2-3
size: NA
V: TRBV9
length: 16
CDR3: CASSVGTSGNTDTQYF
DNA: TGTGCCAGCAGCGTGGGGACTAGCGGGAACACAGATACGCAGTATTTT

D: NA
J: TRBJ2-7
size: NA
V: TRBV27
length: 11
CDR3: CALNSGAYEYF
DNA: TGTGCCCTCAACTCCGGGGCTTACGAGTACTTC

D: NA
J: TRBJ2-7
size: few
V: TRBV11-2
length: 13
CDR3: CASSHQGNHEQYF
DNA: TGTGCCAGCAGCCACCAGGGGAACCACGAGCAGTACTTC

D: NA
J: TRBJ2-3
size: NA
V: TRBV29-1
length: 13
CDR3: CSVEDSSTDTQYF
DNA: TGCAGCGTTGAAGACTCTAGCACAGATACGCAGTATTTT

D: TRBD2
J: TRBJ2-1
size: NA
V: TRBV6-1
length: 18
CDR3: CASSEYGRVAGEYNEQFF
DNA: TGTGCCAGCAGTGAATACGGGAGGGTAGCGGGGGAGTACAATGAGCAGTTCTTC

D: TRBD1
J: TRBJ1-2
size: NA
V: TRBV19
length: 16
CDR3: CASSRDRGPGGYGYTF
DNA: TGTGCCAGTAGCCGGGACAGGGGCCCGGGAGGATATGGCTACACCTTC

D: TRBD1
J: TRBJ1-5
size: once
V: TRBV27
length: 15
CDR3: CASTPAGTENQPQHF
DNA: TGTGCCAGCACCCCTGCTGGGACAGAAAATCAGCCCCAGCATTTT

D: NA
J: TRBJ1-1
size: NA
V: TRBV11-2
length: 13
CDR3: CASSLGLGTEAFF
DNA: TGTGCCAGCAGCTTGGGATTGGGCACTGAAGCTTTCTTT

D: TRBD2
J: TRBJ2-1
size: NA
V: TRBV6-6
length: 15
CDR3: CASSYSGGPYNEQFF
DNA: TGTGCCAGCAGTTACAGCGGGGGCCCCTACAATGAGCAGTTCTTC

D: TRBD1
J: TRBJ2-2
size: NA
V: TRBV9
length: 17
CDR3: CASSVDPGTGATGELFF
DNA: TGTGCCAGCAGCGTAGATCCTGGGACAGGGGCGACCGGGGAGCTGTTTTTT

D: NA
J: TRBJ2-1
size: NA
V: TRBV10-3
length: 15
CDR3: CAITLGVLGNNEQFF
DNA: TGTGCCATCACCCTCGGGGTTTTGGGAAACAATGAGCAGTTCTTC

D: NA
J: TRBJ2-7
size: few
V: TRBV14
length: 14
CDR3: CASSRNTVGYEQYF
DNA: TGTGCCAGCAGCCGCAACACTGTCGGATACGAGCAGTACTTC

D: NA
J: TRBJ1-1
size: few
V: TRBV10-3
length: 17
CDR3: CAISELTGGAQSTEAFF
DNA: TGTGCCATCAGTGAGTTAACCGGGGGAGCGCAGAGCACTGAAGCTTTCTTT

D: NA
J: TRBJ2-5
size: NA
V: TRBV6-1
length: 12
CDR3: CATDTGVETQYF
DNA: TGTGCCACCGACACGGGGGTAGAGACCCAGTACTTC

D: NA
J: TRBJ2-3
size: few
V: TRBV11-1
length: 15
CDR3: CASSLTQASTDTQYF
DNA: TGTGCCAGCAGCTTAACCCAAGCTAGCACAGATACGCAGTATTTT

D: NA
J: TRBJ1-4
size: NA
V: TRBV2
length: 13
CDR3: CASRVTRGEKLFF
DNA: TGTGCCAGCAGAGTGACCCGGGGGGAAAAACTGTTTTTT

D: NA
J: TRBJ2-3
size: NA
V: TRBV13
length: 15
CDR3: CASAPGTSPTDTQYF
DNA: TGTGCCAGCGCTCCGGGGACTTCCCCCACAGATACGCAGTATTTT

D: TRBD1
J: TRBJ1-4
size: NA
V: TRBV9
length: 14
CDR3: CASSRGGFGEKLFF
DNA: TGTGCCAGCAGCCGAGGGGGCTTTGGTGAAAAACTGTTTTTT

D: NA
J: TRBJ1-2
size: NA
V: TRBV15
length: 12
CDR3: CATSSDNYGYTF
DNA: TGTGCCACCAGCAGTGATAACTATGGCTACACCTTC

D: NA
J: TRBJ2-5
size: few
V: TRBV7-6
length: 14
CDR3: CASSLMGVPETQYF
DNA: TGTGCCAGCAGCTTAATGGGGGTCCCAGAGACCCAGTACTTC

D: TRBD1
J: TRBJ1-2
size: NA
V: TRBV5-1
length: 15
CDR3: CASSLGGQGYYGYTF
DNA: TGCGCCAGCAGCTTGGGAGGACAGGGGTACTATGGCTACACCTTC

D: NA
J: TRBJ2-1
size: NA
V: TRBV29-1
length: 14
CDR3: CSVEYGIYNNEQFF
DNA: TGCAGCGTTGAATACGGGATTTATAACAATGAGCAGTTCTTC

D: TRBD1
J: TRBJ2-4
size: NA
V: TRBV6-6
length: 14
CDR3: CASRMTGGGNIQYF
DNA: TGTGCCAGCAGAATGACAGGGGGTGGAAACATTCAGTACTTC

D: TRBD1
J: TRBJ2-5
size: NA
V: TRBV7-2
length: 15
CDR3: CASSFGQGGQETQYF
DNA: TGTGCCAGCAGCTTCGGACAGGGGGGACAAGAGACCCAGTACTTC

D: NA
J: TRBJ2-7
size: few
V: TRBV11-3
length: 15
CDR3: CASSRTQGTLDEQYF
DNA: TGTGCCAGCAGCCGTACCCAGGGAACACTTGACGAGCAGTACTTC

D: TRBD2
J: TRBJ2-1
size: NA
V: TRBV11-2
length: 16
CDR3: CASSSRLAGGGNEQFF
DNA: TGTGCCAGCAGCTCGCGACTAGCGGGAGGGGGGAATGAGCAGTTCTTC

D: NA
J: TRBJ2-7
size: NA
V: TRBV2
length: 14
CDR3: CASSDYRDSYEQYF
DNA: TGTGCCAGCAGTGATTACAGGGACTCCTACGAGCAGTACTTC

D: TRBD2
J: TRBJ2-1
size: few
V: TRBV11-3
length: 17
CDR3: CASSKEALAGSYNEQFF
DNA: TGTGCCAGCAGCAAGGAGGCTCTAGCGGGATCCTACAATGAGCAGTTCTTC

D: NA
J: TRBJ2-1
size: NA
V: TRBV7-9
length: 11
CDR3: CASSFGPEQFF
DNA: TGTGCCAGCAGCTTCGGACCGGAGCAGTTCTTC

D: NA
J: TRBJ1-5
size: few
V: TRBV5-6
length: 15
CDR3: CASSLGQLVGQPQHF
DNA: TGTGCCAGCAGCTTGGGACAGCTAGTGGGTCAGCCCCAGCATTTT

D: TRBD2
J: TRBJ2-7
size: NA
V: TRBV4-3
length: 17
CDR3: CASSQDVAGVKSYEQYF
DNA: TGCGCCAGCAGCCAAGACGTAGCGGGAGTAAAGTCCTACGAGCAGTACTTC

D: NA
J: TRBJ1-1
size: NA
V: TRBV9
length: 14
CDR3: CASSVGGSQGRAFF
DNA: TGTGCCAGCAGCGTAGGAGGATCACAGGGCAGAGCTTTCTTT

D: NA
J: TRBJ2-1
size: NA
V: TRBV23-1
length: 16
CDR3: CASSHRGVSSYNEQFF
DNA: TGCGCCAGCAGTCATCGAGGGGTTAGCTCCTACAATGAGCAGTTCTTC

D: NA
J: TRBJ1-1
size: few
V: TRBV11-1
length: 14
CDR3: CASSPLMRDTEAFF
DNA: TGTGCCAGCAGCCCGTTGATGAGGGACACTGAAGCTTTCTTT

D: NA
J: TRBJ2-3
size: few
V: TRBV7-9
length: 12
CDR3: CASSLGRDAQYF
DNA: TGTGCCAGCAGCTTAGGTAGGGACGCGCAGTATTTT

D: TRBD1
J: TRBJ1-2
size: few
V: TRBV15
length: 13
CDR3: CATRQGADYGYTF
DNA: TGTGCCACCAGGCAGGGGGCCGACTATGGCTACACCTTC

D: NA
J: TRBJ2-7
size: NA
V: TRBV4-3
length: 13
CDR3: CASSQGNSYEQYF
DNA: TGCGCCAGCAGCCAGGGGAATTCCTACGAGCAGTACTTC

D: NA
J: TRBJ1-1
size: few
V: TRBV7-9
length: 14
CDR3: CASSSGYSNTEAFF
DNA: TGTGCCAGCAGCTCTGGGTACAGCAACACTGAAGCTTTCTTT

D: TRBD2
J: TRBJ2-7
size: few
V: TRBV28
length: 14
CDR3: CASRNSGSAYEQYF
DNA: TGTGCCAGCAGGAATAGCGGGAGTGCCTACGAGCAGTACTTC

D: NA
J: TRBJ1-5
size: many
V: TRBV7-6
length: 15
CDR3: CASSEGYRVNQPQHF
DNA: TGTGCCAGCAGCGAAGGTTACAGGGTCAATCAGCCCCAGCATTTT